This T cell receptor (beta chain) was found in a study of blood T cell repertoires in COVID-19. Original methodology: Amplified reference gene primers provided the basis for estimating nucleated cell counts. The repertoire was sequenced with immunoSEQ multiplex PCR; TCRdb's copy has only in-frame clones and lacks some. The DNA was the basis for D and trimming; V, J and clone size are from that table. The sample lists approximately 110,000 clones, approximately 81% occurring once. This CDR3 is built from 15 residues. Trimming cost V 6 bases and J 3 bases, with 12 bases left between them. Germline V CDR1 and CDR2: SNHLY, FYNNEI.

This chain uses TRBV2 with TRBJ1-6; D uncertain. Specimen: peripheral blood. The sequence derives from an older man with COVID-19, enrolled during active disease. The CDR3 DNA is TGTGCCAGCAGGGCCACGACGGGCTATAATTCACCCCTCCACTTT. Translating it yields CASRATTGYNSPLHF. Supplemented by reference TRBV2 and TRBJ1-6, the full variable domain reads EPEVTQTPSHQVTQMGQEVILRCVPISNHLYFYWYRQILGQKVEFLVSFYNNEISEKSEIFDDQFSVERPDGSNFTLKIRSTKLEDSAMYFCASRATTGYNSPLHFGNGTRLTVT.